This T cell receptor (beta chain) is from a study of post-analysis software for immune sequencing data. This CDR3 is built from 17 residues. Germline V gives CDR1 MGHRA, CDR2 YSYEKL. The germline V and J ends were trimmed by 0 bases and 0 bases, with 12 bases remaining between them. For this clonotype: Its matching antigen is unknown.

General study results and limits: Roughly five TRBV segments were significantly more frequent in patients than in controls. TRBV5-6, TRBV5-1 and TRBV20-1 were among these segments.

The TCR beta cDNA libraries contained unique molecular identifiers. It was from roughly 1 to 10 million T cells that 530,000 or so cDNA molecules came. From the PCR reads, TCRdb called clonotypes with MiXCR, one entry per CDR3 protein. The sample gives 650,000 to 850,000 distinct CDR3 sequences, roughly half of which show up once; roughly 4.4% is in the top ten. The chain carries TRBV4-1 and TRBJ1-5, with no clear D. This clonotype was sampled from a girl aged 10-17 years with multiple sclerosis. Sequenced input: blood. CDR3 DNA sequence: TGCGCCAGCAGCCAAGATCTTACGGGGAATAGCAATCAGCCCCAGCATTTT. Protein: CASSQDLTGNSNQPQHF.